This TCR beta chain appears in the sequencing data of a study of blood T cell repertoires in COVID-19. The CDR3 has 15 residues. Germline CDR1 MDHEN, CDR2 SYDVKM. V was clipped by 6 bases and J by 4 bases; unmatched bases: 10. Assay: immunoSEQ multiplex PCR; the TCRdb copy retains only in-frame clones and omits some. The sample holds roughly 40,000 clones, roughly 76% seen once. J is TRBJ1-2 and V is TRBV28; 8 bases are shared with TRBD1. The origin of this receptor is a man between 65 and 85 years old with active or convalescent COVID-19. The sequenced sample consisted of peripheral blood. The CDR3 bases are TGTGCCAGCAGCCCCGGACAGGGAGGATTCTATGGCTACACCTTC. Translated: CASSPGQGGFYGYTF.